This T cell receptor beta chain came from a study of T cells in tumors after PD-1 blockade. Specified time point: second of two post-therapy site-matched biopsies approximately two months apart. In regard to this clone: The germline gene is not matched at one end of the junction; a read error may be the cause.

The V gene's germline CDR1 is SNHLY and CDR2 FYNNEI. This CDR3 has 13 residues. Clones were read by immunoSEQ multiplex PCR, and TCRdb kept only the in-frame ones, dropping some. The data contain 7,500 to 8,500 clones, roughly 60% of them singletons. This sequence was found in a human donor with basal cell carcinoma. Here the sequenced sample was tumor tissue, taken after anti-PD-1 treatment. V gene TRBV2 combines with J gene TRBJ1-2, with D tentatively TRBD1 (5 bases). CDR3 sequence (DNA): TGTGCCAGCACTGAAACAGGAGACTATGGCTACACCTTC. Translation gives CASTETGDYGYTF. Drawing the rest from reference TRBV2 and TRBJ1-2, the complete variable domain is EPEVTQTPSHQVTQMGQEVILRCVPISNHLYFYWYRQILGQKVEFLVSFYNNEISEKSEIFDDQFSVERPDGSNFTLKIRSTKLEDSAMYFCASTETGDYGYTFGSGTRLTVV.